Sequencing of this T cell receptor beta chain was carried out in a study of Graves' ophthalmopathy and Graves' hyperthyroidism. Study-wide results and limits: Researchers report that a 13-signature model separated ophthalmopathy from stable hyperthyroidism, posting 87.88% sensitivity and 81.08% specificity.

The authors amplified TCR beta CDR3 regions from RNA transcripts. RT-PCR in the first round used HTBI primers; a second-round multiplex PCR followed. Via MiXCR, TCRdb re-called the multiplex PCR reads, giving one row per CDR3 protein. The table includes roughly 700,000 distinct CDR3 sequences, approximately 40% detected once. Concerning this clonotype: The antigen is undetermined.

CDR3 length: 16 amino acids. The V gene's germline CDR1 is SGHAT and CDR2 FQNNGV. The junction had 7 bases not matched to a gene; V was cut back by 5 bases and J by 0 bases. Clinical symptoms, serum thyroxine, TRAb, thyroid ultrasound and orbital computed tomography formed the basis of diagnosis. The authors used Ficoll-Paque density gradient centrifugation to separate PBMCs. The input was around 10 ml of fresh peripheral blood. The gene calls are TRBV11-2 and TRBJ1-3, with 7 bases identical to TRBD1. The specimen sequenced was peripheral blood. The TCR sequence derives from an adult man with Graves' ophthalmopathy. DNA for the CDR3: TGTGCCAGCAGCCCCCAGGGGGATGGCTCTGGAAACACCATATATTTT. It specifies CASSPQGDGSGNTIYF.